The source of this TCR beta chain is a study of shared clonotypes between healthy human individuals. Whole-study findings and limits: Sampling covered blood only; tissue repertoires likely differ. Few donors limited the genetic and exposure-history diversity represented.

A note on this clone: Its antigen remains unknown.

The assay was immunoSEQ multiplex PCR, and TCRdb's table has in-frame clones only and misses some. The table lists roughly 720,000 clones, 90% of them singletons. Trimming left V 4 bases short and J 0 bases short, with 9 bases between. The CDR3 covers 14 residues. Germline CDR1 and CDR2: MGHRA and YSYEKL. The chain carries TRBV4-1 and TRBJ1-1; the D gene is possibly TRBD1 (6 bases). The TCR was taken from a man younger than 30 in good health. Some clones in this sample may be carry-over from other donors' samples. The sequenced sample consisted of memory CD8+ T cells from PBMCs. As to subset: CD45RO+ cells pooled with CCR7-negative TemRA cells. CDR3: CASSLGQLNTEAFF. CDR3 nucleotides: TGCGCCAGCAGCCTAGGACAGCTGAACACTGAAGCTTTCTTT.